This T cell receptor (beta chain) was sequenced in a study of blood T cell repertoires in COVID-19 (dated by TCRdb to 2018 to 2021). Study-wide context: Collaborator samples came from the United States, Italy and Spain and covered acute and convalescent phases of COVID-19. Where available, HLA class I and class II types were taken from metadata supplied by the sample provider and were not determined by assay-based typing. Samples came from the ongoing ImmuneRACE study (first 160 participants) plus 1,254 subjects from 6 global collaborators. The prospective study material was composed of cDNA or gDNA derived from T cells, B-cell-depleted T cells, or PBMCs. Deeply sampled blood TCRbeta repertoires from subjects exposed to, actively infected with, or recovered from COVID-19 were included in the dataset. A de-identified subject ID, COVID-19 status, age in years and sex were almost always included in the sample metadata. The repertoires were released in a freely available public database intended as a resource for research on the immune response to SARS-CoV-2. General conclusions and limits of the study: How much clinical and demographic metadata was included differed by source and by participant, and the metadata was provided uncurated.

TCRbeta CDR3 regions were amplified from genomic DNA using the immunoSEQ Assay, a bias-controlled multiplex PCR. On the study's bioinformatics: The number of nucleated cells in each sample was estimated by amplification of reference gene primers within the assay. Sequence reads were collapsed and filtered to measure the absolute abundance of every unique TCRbeta CDR3 rearrangement. For each sample, productive Simpson clonality was calculated as the square root of Simpson's diversity index across productive rearrangements. TCRdb took this table from immuneACCESS and kept in-frame rearrangements with V and J called. Such tables lack part of the clones; where checked against another copy, unresolved V genes explain under half of the gap, and the rest is unexplained. Clone size and the V and J calls come from that table; the DNA yielded D and trimming. For this sample there are under 150,000 clones; under 85% appear just once. The top ten clonotypes cover around 8.7% of the sample.

This clone was detected a few times. Its cognate antigen has yet to be identified. Per-base qualities were not stored, and no clone one base away is much larger. Taken from the germline V gene (reference sequence), the CDR1 and CDR2 loops are SEHNR and FQNEAQ. V trim: 0 bases; J trim: 8 bases; unmatched bases: 2. The CDR3 measures 14 amino acids from cysteine to phenylalanine. The CDR3 DNA has 42 bases and is translated from base 1. Whole blood was collected in K2EDTA tubes by collaborating institutions according to the institutions' own protocols. Collaborator samples were shipped for TCRbeta analysis as frozen whole blood, isolated PBMCs, or DNA extracted from either sample type.

The clonotype was recovered from a man between 45 and 60 years old with active or convalescent COVID-19. Sequenced: peripheral blood. The chain is assembled from TRBV7-9 and TRBJ2-2, and 8 bases in between align with TRBD2. DNA sequence: TGTGCCAGCAGCTTAGCTAGCGGGGCTGGGGAGCTGTTTTTT. The resulting protein is CASSLASGAGELFF.